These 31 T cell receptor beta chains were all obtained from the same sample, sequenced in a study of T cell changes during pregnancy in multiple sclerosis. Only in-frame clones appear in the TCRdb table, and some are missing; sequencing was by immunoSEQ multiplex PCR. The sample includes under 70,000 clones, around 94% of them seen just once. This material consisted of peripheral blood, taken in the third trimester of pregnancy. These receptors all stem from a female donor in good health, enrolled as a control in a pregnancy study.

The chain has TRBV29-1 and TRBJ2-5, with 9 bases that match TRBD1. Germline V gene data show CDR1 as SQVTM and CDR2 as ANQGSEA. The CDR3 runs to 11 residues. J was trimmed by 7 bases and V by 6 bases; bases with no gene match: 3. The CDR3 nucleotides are TGCAGCGTACGGGACAGGGCGACCCAGTACTTC. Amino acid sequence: CSVRDRATQYF.

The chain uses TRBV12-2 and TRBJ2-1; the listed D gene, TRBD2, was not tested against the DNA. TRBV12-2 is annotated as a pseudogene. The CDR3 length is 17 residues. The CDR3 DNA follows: TGTGCAAGTCGCTTAGCGCTAGGGGGGGCAGGAGACAATGAGCAGTTCTTC. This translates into CASRLALGGAGDNEQFF.

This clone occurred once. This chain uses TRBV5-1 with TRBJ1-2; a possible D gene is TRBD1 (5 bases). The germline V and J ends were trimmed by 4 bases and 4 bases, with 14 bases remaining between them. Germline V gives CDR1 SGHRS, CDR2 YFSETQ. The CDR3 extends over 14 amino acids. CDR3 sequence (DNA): TGCGCCAGCAGCCCCACAGGAGATCGCTATGGCTACACCTTC. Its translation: CASSPTGDRYGYTF.

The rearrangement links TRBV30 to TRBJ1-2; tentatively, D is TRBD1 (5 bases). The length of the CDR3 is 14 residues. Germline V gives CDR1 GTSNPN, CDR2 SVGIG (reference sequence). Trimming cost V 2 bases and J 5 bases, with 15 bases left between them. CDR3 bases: TGTGCCTGGAGTACCGTCGACAGCGAATATGGCTACACCTTC. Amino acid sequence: CAWSTVDSEYGYTF.

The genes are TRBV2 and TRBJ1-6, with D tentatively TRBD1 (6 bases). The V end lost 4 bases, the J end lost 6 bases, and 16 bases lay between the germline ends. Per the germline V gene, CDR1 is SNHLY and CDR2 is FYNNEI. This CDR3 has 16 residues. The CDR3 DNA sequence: TGTGCCAGCAGTGCGGAACAGGGTTCTCTTAATTCACCCCTCCACTTT. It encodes CASSAEQGSLNSPLHF. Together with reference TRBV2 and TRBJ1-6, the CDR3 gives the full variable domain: EPEVTQTPSHQVTQMGQEVILRCVPISNHLYFYWYRQILGQKVEFLVSFYNNEISEKSEIFDDQFSVERPDGSNFTLKIRSTKLEDSAMYFCASSAEQGSLNSPLHFGNGTRLTVT.

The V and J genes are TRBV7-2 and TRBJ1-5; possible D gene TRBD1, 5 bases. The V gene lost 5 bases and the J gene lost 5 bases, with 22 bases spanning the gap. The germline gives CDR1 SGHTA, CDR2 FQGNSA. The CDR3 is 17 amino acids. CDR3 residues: CASSEDDWEGKHQPQHF. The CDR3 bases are TGTGCCAGCAGCGAAGACGACTGGGAGGGGAAACATCAGCCCCAGCATTTT.

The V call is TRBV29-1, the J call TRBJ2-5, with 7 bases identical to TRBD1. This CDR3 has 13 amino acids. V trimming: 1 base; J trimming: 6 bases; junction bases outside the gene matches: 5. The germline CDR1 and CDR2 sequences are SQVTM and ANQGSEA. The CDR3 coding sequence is TGCAGCGTTGAAGTAGCAGGGGGACAGACCCAGTACTTC. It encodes CSVEVAGGQTQYF.

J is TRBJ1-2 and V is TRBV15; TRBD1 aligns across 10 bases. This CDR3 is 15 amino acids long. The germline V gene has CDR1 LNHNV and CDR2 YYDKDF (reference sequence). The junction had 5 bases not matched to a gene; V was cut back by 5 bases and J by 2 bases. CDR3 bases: TGTGCCACCAGCGACAGGGGGCGCGAGAACTATGGCTACACCTTC. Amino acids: CATSDRGRENYGYTF.

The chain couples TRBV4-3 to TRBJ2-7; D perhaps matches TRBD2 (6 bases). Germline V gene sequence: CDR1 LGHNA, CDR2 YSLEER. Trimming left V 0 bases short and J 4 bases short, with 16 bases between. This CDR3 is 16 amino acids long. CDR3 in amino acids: CASSQEIAVQIYEQYF. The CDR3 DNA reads TGCGCCAGCAGCCAAGAAATAGCGGTACAAATATACGAGCAGTACTTC.

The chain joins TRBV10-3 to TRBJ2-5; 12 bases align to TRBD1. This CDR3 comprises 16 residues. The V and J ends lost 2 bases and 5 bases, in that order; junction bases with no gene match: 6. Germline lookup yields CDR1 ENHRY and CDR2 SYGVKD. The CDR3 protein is CAISEPGTGGLETQYF. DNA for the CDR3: TGTGCCATCAGTGAGCCGGGGACAGGGGGCCTCGAGACCCAGTACTTC.

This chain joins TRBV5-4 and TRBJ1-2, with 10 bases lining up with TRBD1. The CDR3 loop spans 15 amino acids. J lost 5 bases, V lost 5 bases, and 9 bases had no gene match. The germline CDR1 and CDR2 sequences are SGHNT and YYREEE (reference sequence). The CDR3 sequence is CASSTKTGGVYGYTF. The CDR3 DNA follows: TGTGCCAGCAGTACTAAGACAGGGGGCGTTTATGGCTACACCTTC.

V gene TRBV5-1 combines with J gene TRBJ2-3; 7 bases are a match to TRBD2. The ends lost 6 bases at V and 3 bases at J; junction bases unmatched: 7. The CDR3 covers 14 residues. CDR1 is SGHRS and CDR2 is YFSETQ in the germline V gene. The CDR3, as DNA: TGCGCCAGCACCCAGGAGCGGGGAACAGATACGCAGTATTTT. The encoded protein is CASTQERGTDTQYF.

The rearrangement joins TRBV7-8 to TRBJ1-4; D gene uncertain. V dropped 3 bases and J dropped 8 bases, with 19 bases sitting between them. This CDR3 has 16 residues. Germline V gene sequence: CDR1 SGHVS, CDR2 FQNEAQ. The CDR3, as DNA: TGTGCCAGCAGCTTCGGACTGGGCCGCCGGGGAGAAAAACTGTTTTTT. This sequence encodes CASSFGLGRRGEKLFF.

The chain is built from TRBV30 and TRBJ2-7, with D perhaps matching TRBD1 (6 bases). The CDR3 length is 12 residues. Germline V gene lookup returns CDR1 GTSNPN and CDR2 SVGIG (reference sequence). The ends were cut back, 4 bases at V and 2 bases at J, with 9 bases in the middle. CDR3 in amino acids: CAWTGATYEQYF. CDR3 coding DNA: TGTGCCTGGACAGGGGCGACCTACGAGCAGTACTTC. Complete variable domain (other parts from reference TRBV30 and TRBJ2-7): SQTIHQWPATLVQPVGSPLSLECTVEGTSNPNLYWYRQAAGRGLQLLFYSVGIGQISSEVPQNLSASRPQDRQFILSSKKLLLSDSGFYLCAWTGATYEQYFGPGTRLTVT.

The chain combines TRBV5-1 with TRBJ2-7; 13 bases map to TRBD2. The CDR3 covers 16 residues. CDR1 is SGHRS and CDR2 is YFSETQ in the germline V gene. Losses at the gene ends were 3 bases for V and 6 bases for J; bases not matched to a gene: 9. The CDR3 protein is CASSSRTSGGFGEQYF. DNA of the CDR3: TGCGCCAGCAGCTCACGGACTAGCGGGGGATTCGGCGAGCAGTACTTC.

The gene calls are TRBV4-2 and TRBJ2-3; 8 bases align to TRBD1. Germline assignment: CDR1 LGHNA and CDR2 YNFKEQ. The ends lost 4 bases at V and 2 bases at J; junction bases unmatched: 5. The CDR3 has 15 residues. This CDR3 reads CASSRGQEPTDTQYF. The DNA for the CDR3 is TGTGCCAGCAGCCGGGGACAGGAGCCCACAGATACGCAGTATTTT.

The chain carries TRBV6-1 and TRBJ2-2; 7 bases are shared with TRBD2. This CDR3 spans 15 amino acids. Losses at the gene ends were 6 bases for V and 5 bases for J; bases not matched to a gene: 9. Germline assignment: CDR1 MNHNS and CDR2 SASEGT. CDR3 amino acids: CASRLGGRGTGELFF. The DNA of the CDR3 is TGTGCCAGCAGGCTTGGGGGGAGGGGAACCGGGGAGCTGTTTTTT.

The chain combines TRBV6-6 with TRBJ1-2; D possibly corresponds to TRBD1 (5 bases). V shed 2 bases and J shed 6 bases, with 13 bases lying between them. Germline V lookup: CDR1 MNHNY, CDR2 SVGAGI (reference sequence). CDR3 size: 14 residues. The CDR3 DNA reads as TGTGCCAGCAGTTACCTGACAGTTCCGAATGGCTACACCTTC. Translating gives CASSYLTVPNGYTF.

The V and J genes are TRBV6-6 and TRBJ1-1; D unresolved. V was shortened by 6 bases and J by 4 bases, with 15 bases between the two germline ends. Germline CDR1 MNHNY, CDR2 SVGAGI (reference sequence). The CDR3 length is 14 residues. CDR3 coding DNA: TGTGCCAGCAGGTCCGGAACAGCTGTCACTGAAGCTTTCTTT. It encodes CASRSGTAVTEAFF.

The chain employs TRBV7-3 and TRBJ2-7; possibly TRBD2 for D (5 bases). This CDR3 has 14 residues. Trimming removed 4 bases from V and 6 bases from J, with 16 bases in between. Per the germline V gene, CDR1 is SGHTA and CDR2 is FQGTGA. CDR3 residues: CASSSGGSAREQYF. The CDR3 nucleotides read TGTGCCAGCAGCTCTGGCGGTAGCGCCCGCGAGCAGTACTTC. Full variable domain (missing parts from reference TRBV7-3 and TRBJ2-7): GAGVSQTPSNKVTEKGKYVELRCDPISGHTALYWYRQSLGQGPEFLIYFQGTGAADDSGLPNDRFFAVRPEGSVSTLKIQRTERGDSAVYLCASSSGGSAREQYFGPGTRLTVT.

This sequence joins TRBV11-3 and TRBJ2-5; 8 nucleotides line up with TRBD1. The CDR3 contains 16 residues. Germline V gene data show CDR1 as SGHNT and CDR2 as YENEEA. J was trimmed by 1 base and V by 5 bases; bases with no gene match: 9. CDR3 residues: CASSPGTGLVQETQYF. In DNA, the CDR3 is TGTGCCAGCAGCCCGGGGACAGGTCTCGTCCAAGAGACCCAGTACTTC. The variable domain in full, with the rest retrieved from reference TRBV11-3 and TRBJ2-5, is EAGVVQSPRYKIIEKKQPVAFWCNPISGHNTLYWYLQNLGQGPELLIRYENEEAVDDSQLPKDRFSAERLKGVDSTLKIQPAELGDSAVYLCASSPGTGLVQETQYFGPGTRLLVL.

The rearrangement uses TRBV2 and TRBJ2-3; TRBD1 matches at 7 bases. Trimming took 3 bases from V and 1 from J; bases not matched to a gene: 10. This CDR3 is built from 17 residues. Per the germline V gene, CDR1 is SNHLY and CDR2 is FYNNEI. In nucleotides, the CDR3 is TGTGCCAGCAGTGATCCGGCAGGGGGTTCGGGCACAGATACGCAGTATTTT. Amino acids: CASSDPAGGSGTDTQYF.

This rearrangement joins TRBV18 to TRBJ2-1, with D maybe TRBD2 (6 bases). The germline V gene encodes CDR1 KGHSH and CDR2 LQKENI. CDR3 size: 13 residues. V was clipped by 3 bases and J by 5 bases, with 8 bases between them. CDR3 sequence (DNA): TGTGCCAGCTCACCGTTAGCGGACAATGAGCAGTTCTTC. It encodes CASSPLADNEQFF.

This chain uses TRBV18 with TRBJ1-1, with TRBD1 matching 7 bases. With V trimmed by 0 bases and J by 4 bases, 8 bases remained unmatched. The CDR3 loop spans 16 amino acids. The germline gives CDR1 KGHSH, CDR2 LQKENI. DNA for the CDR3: TGTGCCAGCTCACCACCCGGGACAGAGGGGACCACTGAAGCTTTCTTT. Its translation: CASSPPGTEGTTEAFF.

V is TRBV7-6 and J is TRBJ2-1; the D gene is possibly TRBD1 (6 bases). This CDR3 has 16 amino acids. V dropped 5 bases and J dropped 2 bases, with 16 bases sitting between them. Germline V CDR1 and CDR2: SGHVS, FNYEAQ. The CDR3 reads CASSRETGRPYNEQFF. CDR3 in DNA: TGTGCCAGCAGCCGCGAAACAGGGCGCCCCTACAATGAGCAGTTCTTC.

In nucleotides, the CDR3 is TGTGCCAGCAGCTTAGATACAGGATCCGACGAGCAGTACTTC. Translation: CASSLDTGSDEQYF. The gene calls are TRBV11-3 and TRBJ2-7, with D perhaps matching TRBD1 (5 bases). The length of the CDR3 is 14 residues. V was cut by 0 bases and J by 5 bases, with 11 bases left in between. In germline, CDR1 is SGHNT, CDR2 YENEEA.

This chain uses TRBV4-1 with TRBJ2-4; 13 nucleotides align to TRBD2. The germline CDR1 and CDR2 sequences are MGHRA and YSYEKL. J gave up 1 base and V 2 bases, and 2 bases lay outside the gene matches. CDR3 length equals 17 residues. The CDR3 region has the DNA TGCGCCAGCAGCCAACCGACTAGCGGGAGGGCCAAAAACATTCAGTACTTC. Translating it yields CASSQPTSGRAKNIQYF.

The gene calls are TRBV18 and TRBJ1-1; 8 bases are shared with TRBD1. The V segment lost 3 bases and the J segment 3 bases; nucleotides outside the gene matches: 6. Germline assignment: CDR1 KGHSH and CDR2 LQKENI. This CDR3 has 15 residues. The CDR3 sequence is CASSPRTGWDTEAFF. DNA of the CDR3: TGTGCCAGCTCACCGCGGACAGGGTGGGACACTGAAGCTTTCTTT.

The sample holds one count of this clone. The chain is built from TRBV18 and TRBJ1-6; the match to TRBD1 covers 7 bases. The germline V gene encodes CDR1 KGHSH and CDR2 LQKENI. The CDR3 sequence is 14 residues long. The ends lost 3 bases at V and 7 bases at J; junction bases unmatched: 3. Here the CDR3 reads CASSPTGLNSPLHF. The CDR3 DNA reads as TGTGCCAGCTCACCGACAGGGTTGAATTCACCCCTCCACTTT.

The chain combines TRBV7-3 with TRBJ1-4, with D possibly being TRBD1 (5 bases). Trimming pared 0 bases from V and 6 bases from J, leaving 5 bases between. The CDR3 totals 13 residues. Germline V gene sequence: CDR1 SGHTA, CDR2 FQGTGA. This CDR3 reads CASSLTRDEKLFF. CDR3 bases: TGTGCCAGCAGCTTAACCAGGGATGAAAAACTGTTTTTT.

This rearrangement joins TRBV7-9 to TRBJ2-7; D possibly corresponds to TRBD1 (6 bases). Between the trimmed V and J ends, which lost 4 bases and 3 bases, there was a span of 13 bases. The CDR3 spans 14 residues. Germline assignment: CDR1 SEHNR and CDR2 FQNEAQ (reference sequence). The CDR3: CASSSLTGFYEQYF. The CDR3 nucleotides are TGTGCCAGCAGCTCCCTGACAGGATTCTACGAGCAGTACTTC.